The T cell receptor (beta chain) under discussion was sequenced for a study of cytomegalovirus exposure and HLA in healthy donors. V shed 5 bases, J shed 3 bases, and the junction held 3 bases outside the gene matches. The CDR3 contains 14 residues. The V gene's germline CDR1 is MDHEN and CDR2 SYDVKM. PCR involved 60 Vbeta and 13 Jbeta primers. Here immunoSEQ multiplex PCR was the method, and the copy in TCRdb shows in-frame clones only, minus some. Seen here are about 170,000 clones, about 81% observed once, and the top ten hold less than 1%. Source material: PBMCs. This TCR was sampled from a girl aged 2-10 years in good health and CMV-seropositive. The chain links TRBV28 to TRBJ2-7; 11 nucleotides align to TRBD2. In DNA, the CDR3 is TGTGCCAGCAGTCCCGGGACTAGCGGCTACGAGCAGTACTTC. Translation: CASSPGTSGYEQYF.